This T cell receptor (beta chain) was sequenced during a study of early T cells in non-severe SARS-CoV-2 infection. Study as a whole: Sequencing used unsorted whole-blood bulk RNA, so chains lack pairing.

Findings and caveats of the study: Comparison of clonotypes with VDJdb favored anti-spike CD8 responses while missing private and CD4 specificities.

About this clonotype itself: Its antigen is as yet unknown.

Germline V gene lookup returns CDR1 MDHEN and CDR2 SYDVKM. The trim removed 8 bases at V and 1 base at J, leaving 2 bases unmatched. This CDR3 has 14 amino acids. TCRdb re-analysed the 5' RACE reads in MiXCR, keeping a single row per CDR3 protein. In the table there are about 34,000 distinct CDR3 sequences, around 6% of which are singletons. Sequencing was performed on whole blood. This clonotype was sampled from an adult who was a healthcare worker with PCR-confirmed SARS-CoV-2 infection or an uninfected control (not recorded which). The genes are TRBV28 and TRBJ2-3, with 11 bases that match TRBD2. The CDR3 is CASGTSGRTDTQYF. For the CDR3, the DNA is TGTGCCAGCGGGACTAGCGGCCGCACAGATACGCAGTATTTT.